The clone carrying this TCR beta chain was seen only a few times. Original processing methods: Amplification of reference gene primers provided the estimated nucleated cell counts. Method: immunoSEQ multiplex PCR; TCRdb's copy keeps in-frame clones and lacks some. The D gene and trimming were derived from the DNA, and the V and J assignments and clone size from that table. The table shows 260,000 or so clones, with roughly 90% occurring only once. The CDR3 has 13 amino acids. Trimming removed 0 bases at V and 6 bases at J, with 9 bases between. Per the germline V gene, CDR1 is LGHNA and CDR2 is YNFKEQ. The record originates from a study of blood T cell repertoires in COVID-19. About the research overall: Samples representing acute and convalescent COVID-19 were sourced from the United States, Italy and Spain. T cells, B-cell-depleted T cells, or PBMCs supplied cDNA or gDNA.

The sample taken for sequencing was peripheral blood. V usage is TRBV4-2 and J usage is TRBJ2-7, with D unclear. The clonotype originates from a human donor in a cohort sampled during active COVID-19. As DNA, the CDR3 is TGTGCCAGCAGCCAAGATCTACGAGTCGAGCAGTACTTC. It specifies CASSQDLRVEQYF.